This T cell receptor (beta chain) comes out of a study of blood T cell repertoires in COVID-19. V trimming: 2 bases; J trimming: 3 bases; junction bases outside the gene matches: 11. The CDR3 has 17 residues. Germline V gives CDR1 SGHAT, CDR2 FQNNGV. The data were produced by immunoSEQ multiplex PCR, yet TCRdb's version contains in-frame clones alone and is incomplete. The sample records almost 400,000 clones, about 90% being singletons. The rearrangement links TRBV11-2 to TRBJ2-5, with 8 bases matching TRBD1. This clonotype originated in an older woman with COVID-19, enrolled during active disease. Sequenced sample: peripheral blood. Here the CDR3 DNA reads TGTGCCAGCAGCTTACGAAGACAGGGGTCGGGGGAAGAGACCCAGTACTTC. Translation: CASSLRRQGSGEETQYF.